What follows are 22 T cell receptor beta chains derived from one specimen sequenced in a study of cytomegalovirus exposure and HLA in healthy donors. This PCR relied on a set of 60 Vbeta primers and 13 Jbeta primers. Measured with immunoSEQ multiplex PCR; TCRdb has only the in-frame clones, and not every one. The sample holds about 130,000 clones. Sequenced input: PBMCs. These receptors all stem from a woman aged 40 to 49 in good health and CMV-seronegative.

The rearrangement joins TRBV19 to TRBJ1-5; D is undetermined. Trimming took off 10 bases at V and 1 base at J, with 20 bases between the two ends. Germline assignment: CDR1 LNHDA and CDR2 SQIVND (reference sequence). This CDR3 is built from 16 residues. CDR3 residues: CATERNPTGSNQPQHF. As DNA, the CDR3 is TGTGCCACCGAACGAAACCCCACCGGGAGCAATCAGCCCCAGCATTTT.

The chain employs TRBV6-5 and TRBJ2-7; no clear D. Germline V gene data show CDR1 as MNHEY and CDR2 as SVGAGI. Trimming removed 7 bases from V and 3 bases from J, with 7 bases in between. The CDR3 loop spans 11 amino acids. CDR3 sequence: CASMNGYEQYF. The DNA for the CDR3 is TGTGCCAGCATGAACGGCTACGAGCAGTACTTC.

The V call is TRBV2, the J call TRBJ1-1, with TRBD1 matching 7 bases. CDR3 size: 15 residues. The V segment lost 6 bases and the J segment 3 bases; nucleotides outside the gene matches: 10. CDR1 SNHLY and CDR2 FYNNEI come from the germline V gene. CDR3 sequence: CASRSLQGEDTEAFF. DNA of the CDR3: TGTGCCAGCAGGAGCCTGCAGGGGGAGGACACTGAAGCTTTCTTT.

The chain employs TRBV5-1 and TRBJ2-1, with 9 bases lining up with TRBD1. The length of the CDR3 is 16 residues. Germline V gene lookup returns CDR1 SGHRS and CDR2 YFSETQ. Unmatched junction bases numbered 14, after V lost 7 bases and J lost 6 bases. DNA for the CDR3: TGCGCCAGCGATATGGGGGCGACAGGGGGTTTCAATGAGCAGTTCTTC. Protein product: CASDMGATGGFNEQFF.

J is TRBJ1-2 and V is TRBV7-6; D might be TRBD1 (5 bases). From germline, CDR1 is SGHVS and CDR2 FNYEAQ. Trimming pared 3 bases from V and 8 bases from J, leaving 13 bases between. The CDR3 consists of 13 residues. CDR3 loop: CASSLSTGRGYTF. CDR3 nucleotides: TGTGCCAGCAGCTTGTCCACAGGTCGGGGCTACACCTTC.

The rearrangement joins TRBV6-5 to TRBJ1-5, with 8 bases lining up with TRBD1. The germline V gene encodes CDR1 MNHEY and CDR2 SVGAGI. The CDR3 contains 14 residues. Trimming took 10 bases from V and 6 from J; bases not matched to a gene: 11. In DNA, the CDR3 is TGTGCCACCAGGACAGGGAGAAATACTCAGCCCCAGCATTTT. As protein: CATRTGRNTQPQHF.

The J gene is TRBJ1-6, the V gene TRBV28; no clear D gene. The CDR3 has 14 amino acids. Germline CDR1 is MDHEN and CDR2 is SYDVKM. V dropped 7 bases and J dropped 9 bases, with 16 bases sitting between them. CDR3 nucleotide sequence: TGTGCCAGCACCGAAGCGGGCTTCGGTTCACCCCTCCACTTT. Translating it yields CASTEAGFGSPLHF.

Written as DNA, the CDR3 is TGTGCCAGTAAACCCTCGGGGGGCGGGGAGACCCAGTACTTC. It yields the protein CASKPSGGGETQYF. The chain recombines TRBV28 with TRBJ2-5; tentative D call: TRBD2 (7 bases). In germline, CDR1 is MDHEN, CDR2 SYDVKM. V gave up 9 bases and J gave up 5 bases, with 19 bases separating them. The CDR3 sequence is 14 residues long.

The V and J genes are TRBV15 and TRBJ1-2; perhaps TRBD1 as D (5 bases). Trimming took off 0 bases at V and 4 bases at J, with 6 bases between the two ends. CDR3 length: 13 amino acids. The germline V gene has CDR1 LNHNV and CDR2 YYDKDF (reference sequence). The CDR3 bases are TGTGCCACCAGCAGAGACAGGGCCTATGGCTACACCTTC. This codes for CATSRDRAYGYTF. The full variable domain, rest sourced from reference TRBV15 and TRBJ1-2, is DAMVIQNPRYQVTQFGKPVTLSCSQTLNHNVMYWYQQKSSQAPKLLFHYYDKDFNNEADTPDNFQSRRPNTSFCFLDIRSPGLGDTAMYLCATSRDRAYGYTFGSGTRLTVV.

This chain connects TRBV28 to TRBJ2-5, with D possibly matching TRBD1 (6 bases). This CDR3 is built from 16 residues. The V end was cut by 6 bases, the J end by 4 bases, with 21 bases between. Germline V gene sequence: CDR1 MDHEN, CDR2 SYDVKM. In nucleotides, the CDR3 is TGTGCCAGCAGCCGATGGGAACAGGGCTCTGGAGAGACCCAGTACTTC. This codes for CASSRWEQGSGETQYF. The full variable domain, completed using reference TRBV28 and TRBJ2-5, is DVKVTQSSRYLVKRTGEKVFLECVQDMDHENMFWYRQDPGLGLRLIYFSYDVKMKEKGDIPEGYSVSREKKERFSLILESASTNQTSMYLCASSRWEQGSGETQYFGPGTRLLVL.

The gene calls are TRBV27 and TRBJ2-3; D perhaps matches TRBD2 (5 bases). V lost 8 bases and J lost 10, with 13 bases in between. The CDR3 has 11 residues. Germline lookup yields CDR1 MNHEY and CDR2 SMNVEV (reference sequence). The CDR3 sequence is CASGRAGAQYF. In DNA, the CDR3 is TGTGCCAGCGGAAGGGCGGGCGCGCAGTATTTT.

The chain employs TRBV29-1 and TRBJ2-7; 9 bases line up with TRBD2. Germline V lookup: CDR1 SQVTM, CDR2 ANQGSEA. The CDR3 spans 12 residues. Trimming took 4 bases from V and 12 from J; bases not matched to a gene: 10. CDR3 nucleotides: TGCAGCGTTGGGGACAGCGGGGGGACCAGGTACTTC. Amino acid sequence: CSVGDSGGTRYF.

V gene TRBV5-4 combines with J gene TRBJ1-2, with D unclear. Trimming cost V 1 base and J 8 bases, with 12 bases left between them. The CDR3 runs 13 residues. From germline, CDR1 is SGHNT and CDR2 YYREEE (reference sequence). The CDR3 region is CASSLFRSKGYTF. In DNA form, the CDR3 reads TGTGCCAGCAGCTTGTTTCGGTCTAAGGGCTACACCTTC.

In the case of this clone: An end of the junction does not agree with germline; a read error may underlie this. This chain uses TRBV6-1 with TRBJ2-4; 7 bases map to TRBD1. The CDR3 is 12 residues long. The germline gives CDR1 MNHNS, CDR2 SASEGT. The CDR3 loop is CASSVTGVTGHF. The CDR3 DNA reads TGTGCCAGCAGTGTCACAGGGGTCACCGGACACTTC.

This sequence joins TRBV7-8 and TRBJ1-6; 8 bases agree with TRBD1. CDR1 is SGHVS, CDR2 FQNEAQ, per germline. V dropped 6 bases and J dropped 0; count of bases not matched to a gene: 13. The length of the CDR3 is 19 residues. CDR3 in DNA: TGTGCCAGCAGTCGAGCTGGACAGGGAGGGTCCTCCTATAATTCACCCCTCCACTTT. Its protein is CASSRAGQGGSSYNSPLHF.

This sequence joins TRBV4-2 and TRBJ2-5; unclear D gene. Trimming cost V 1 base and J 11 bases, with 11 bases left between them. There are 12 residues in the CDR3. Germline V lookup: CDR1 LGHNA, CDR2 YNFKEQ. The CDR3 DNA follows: TGTGCCAGCAGCCAAGGAAGGTCGGAGCAGTACTTC. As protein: CASSQGRSEQYF.

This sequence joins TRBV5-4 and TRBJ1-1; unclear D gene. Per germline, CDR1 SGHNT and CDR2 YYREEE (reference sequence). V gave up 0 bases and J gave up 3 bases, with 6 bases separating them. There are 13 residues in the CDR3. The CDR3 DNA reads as TGTGCCAGCAGCTTGGTCGTCGACACTGAAGCTTTCTTT. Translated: CASSLVVDTEAFF.

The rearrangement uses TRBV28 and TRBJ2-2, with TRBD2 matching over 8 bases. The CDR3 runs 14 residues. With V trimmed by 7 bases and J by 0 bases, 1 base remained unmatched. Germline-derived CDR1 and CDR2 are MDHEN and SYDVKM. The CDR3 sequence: CASTAGANTGELFF. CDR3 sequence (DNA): TGTGCCAGCACAGCGGGGGCGAACACCGGGGAGCTGTTTTTT.

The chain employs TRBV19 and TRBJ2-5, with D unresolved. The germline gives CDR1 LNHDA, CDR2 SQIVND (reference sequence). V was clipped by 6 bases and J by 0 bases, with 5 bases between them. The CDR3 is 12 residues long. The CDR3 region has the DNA TGTGCCAGTAGCCCAAACCAAGAGACCCAGTACTTC. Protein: CASSPNQETQYF.

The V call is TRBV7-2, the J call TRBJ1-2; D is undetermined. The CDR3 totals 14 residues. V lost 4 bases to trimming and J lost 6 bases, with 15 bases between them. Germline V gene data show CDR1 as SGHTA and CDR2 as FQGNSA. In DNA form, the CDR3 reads TGTGCCAGCAGCTCTGCAGTCGATATTGATGGCTACACCTTC. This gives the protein CASSSAVDIDGYTF.

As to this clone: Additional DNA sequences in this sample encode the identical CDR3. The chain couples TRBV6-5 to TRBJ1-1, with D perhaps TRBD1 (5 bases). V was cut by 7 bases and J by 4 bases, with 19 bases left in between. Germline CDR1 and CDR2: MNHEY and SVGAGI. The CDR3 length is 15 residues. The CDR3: CASTAGGVEITEAFF. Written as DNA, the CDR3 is TGTGCCAGCACTGCTGGGGGGGTTGAGATCACTGAAGCTTTCTTT.

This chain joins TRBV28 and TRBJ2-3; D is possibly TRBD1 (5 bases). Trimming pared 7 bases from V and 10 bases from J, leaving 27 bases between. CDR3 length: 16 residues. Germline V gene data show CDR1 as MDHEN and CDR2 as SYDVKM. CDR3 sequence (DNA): TGTGCCAGCATCCAGTGGGGCTCGCGACCAGGATCTGCGCAGTATTTT. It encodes CASIQWGSRPGSAQYF.